Listed below are T cell receptor beta chains from one sample, sequenced in a study of CD8 T cells in ankylosing spondylitis. Via MiXCR, TCRdb re-called the 5' RACE reads, giving one row per CDR3 protein. Of under 850,000 distinct CDR3 sequences listed, roughly 20% are singletons. Sequencing used blood, either unsorted or a sorted T cell fraction (not recorded which). These receptors were obtained from a male donor with ankylosing spondylitis. CDR3s include the opening cysteine and the closing phenylalanine or tryptophan. Fields, in order: V gene, J gene, clone size, D gene, CDR3 DNA, CDR3 protein. D genes are given only for firm matches. Part of the rows lack a size; the others show once, few, many or a class for expanded clones.

V gene: TRBV12-3/TRBV12-4
J gene: TRBJ2-7
clone size: few
D gene: -
CDR3 DNA: TGTGCCAGCGCTTGGGAGATCTACGAGCAGTACTTC
CDR3 protein: CASAWEIYEQYF

V gene: TRBV7-2
J gene: TRBJ2-7
clone size: -
D gene: TRBD1
CDR3 DNA: TGTGCCAGCAGCTCGGATGGGACAGGGGTCTACGAGCAGTACTTC
CDR3 protein: CASSSDGTGVYEQYF

V gene: TRBV7-2
J gene: TRBJ1-2
clone size: -
D gene: -
CDR3 DNA: TGTGCCAGCAGCTTAGTAGGTTGGCTCTCTAACTATGGCTACACCTTC
CDR3 protein: CASSLVGWLSNYGYTF

V gene: TRBV2
J gene: TRBJ2-2
clone size: -
D gene: TRBD2
CDR3 DNA: TGTGCCAGCCTGGCTAGCGGGAAGACCGGGGAGCTGTTTTTT
CDR3 protein: CASLASGKTGELFF

V gene: TRBV10-3
J gene: TRBJ2-3
clone size: few
D gene: -
CDR3 DNA: TGTGCCATCAGTGATCGCTCGGGAACAGATACGCAGTATTTT
CDR3 protein: CAISDRSGTDTQYF

V gene: TRBV7-8
J gene: TRBJ2-3
clone size: -
D gene: TRBD2
CDR3 DNA: TGTGCCAGCAGCTTACCCCAGGAGGGGCGCGGGAGGACGAGGGATACGCAGTATTTT
CDR3 protein: CASSLPQEGRGRTRDTQYF

V gene: TRBV21-1
J gene: TRBJ2-7
clone size: -
D gene: -
CDR3 DNA: TGTGCCAGCAGCAAACAGGGACCCCGGGTGGTGCAGTACTTC
CDR3 protein: CASSKQGPRVVQYF

V gene: TRBV11-2
J gene: TRBJ2-7
clone size: few
D gene: TRBD2
CDR3 DNA: TGTGCCACCGATGGGGGGACTAGCGGATACGAGCAGTACTTC
CDR3 protein: CATDGGTSGYEQYF

V gene: TRBV9
J gene: TRBJ2-1
clone size: -
D gene: -
CDR3 DNA: TGTGCCAGCAGCGTAGGGGAGGATTTAGATGAGCAGTTCTTC
CDR3 protein: CASSVGEDLDEQFF

V gene: TRBV21-1
J gene: TRBJ2-7
clone size: -
D gene: -
CDR3 DNA: TGTGCCAGCAGCAAAGCGGAATTCTCGGAGGATTCCGAGCAGTACTTC
CDR3 protein: CASSKAEFSEDSEQYF

V gene: TRBV27
J gene: TRBJ2-1
clone size: -
D gene: -
CDR3 DNA: TGTGCCAGCAGTTTATTTGCGCCCAGCTCCTACAATGAGCAGTTCTTC
CDR3 protein: CASSLFAPSSYNEQFF

V gene: TRBV12-3/TRBV12-4
J gene: TRBJ1-2
clone size: -
D gene: -
CDR3 DNA: TGTGCCAGCAGCCCCCCGGGCAGGGAGGGCTATGGCTACACCTTC
CDR3 protein: CASSPPGREGYGYTF

V gene: TRBV12-3/TRBV12-4
J gene: TRBJ1-6
clone size: few
D gene: TRBD1
CDR3 DNA: TGTGCCAGCAGTCAAAGACAGGGTTCACCCCTCCACTTT
CDR3 protein: CASSQRQGSPLHF

V gene: TRBV5-1
J gene: TRBJ1-4
clone size: -
D gene: -
CDR3 DNA: TGCGCCAGCAGTCGTCGTGGGCCCGCAGGCTATGAAAAACTGTTTTTT
CDR3 protein: CASSRRGPAGYEKLFF

V gene: TRBV7-9
J gene: TRBJ2-3
clone size: few
D gene: TRBD2
CDR3 DNA: TGTGCCAGCAGCGCCCGACTAGCGGGGGGGGTCACAGATACGCAGTATTTT
CDR3 protein: CASSARLAGGVTDTQYF

V gene: TRBV20-1
J gene: TRBJ2-5
clone size: -
D gene: -
CDR3 DNA: TGCAGTGCTAGCGGGAGATTTACGGAGACCCAGTACTTC
CDR3 protein: CSASGRFTETQYF

V gene: TRBV4-3
J gene: TRBJ2-3
clone size: few
D gene: TRBD2
CDR3 DNA: TGCGCCAGCAGCCAAGACGCGGGAGGAACAGCAGATACGCAGTATTTT
CDR3 protein: CASSQDAGGTADTQYF

V gene: TRBV4-3
J gene: TRBJ2-5
clone size: few
D gene: TRBD2
CDR3 DNA: TGCGCCAGCAGTCAGGGGACTAGCGGGAGTGAGACCCAGTACTTC
CDR3 protein: CASSQGTSGSETQYF

V gene: TRBV29-1
J gene: TRBJ2-1
clone size: -
D gene: TRBD2
CDR3 DNA: TGCAGCGTTGAAGATCTTCATAGCGGGAGGGCCGTCAGCTATGAGCAGTTCTTC
CDR3 protein: CSVEDLHSGRAVSYEQFF

V gene: TRBV10-3
J gene: TRBJ1-3
clone size: -
D gene: -
CDR3 DNA: TGTGCCATCAGTGAACCTGGCTCACTTGGAAACACCATATATTTT
CDR3 protein: CAISEPGSLGNTIYF

V gene: TRBV27
J gene: TRBJ2-1
clone size: -
D gene: TRBD1
CDR3 DNA: TGTGCCAGCAGTTTATTATCGAACCAGGGGGCCAGAAATGAGCAGTTCTTC
CDR3 protein: CASSLLSNQGARNEQFF

V gene: TRBV5-1
J gene: TRBJ1-1
clone size: many
D gene: TRBD1
CDR3 DNA: TGCGCCAGCAGCCCAAATGACAGGGGCACTGAAGCTTTCTTT
CDR3 protein: CASSPNDRGTEAFF

V gene: TRBV7-2
J gene: TRBJ2-6
clone size: -
D gene: -
CDR3 DNA: TGTGCCAGCAGCTTAGAGGGAGTGACTGGGGCCAACGTCCTGACTTTC
CDR3 protein: CASSLEGVTGANVLTF

V gene: TRBV4-1
J gene: TRBJ1-2
clone size: few
D gene: TRBD1
CDR3 DNA: TGCGCCAGCAGCCAAGCCCTGTTCCAGGGGGCCTTGAGAGGCTACACCTTC
CDR3 protein: CASSQALFQGALRGYTF

V gene: TRBV5-1
J gene: TRBJ1-1
clone size: -
D gene: -
CDR3 DNA: TGCGCCAGCAGCTTGGGCAGCAAGAACACTGAAGCTTTCTTT
CDR3 protein: CASSLGSKNTEAFF

V gene: TRBV20-1
J gene: TRBJ2-5
clone size: -
D gene: -
CDR3 DNA: TGCAGTGCTAGAGACCACCTACAGGGCGAGTACCAAGAGACCCAGTACTTC
CDR3 protein: CSARDHLQGEYQETQYF

V gene: TRBV12-3/TRBV12-4
J gene: TRBJ1-1
clone size: few
D gene: -
CDR3 DNA: TGTGCCAGCAAACCAGGGGTGGCTACTGAAGCTTTCTTT
CDR3 protein: CASKPGVATEAFF

V gene: TRBV15
J gene: TRBJ2-2
clone size: -
D gene: -
CDR3 DNA: TGTGCCACCAGCAGAGGCCACCCTAAGGTCCCCAACACCGGGGAGCTGTTTTTT
CDR3 protein: CATSRGHPKVPNTGELFF

V gene: TRBV11-2
J gene: TRBJ2-7
clone size: many
D gene: TRBD2
CDR3 DNA: TGTGCCAGCAGCTTTACTAGCGGTACCCTTGTCGAGCAGTACTTC
CDR3 protein: CASSFTSGTLVEQYF

V gene: TRBV7-2
J gene: TRBJ1-2
clone size: few
D gene: -
CDR3 DNA: TGTGCCAGCAGCCGGGTGCGGGGATCTTATGGCTACACCTTC
CDR3 protein: CASSRVRGSYGYTF

V gene: TRBV29-1
J gene: TRBJ1-2
clone size: -
D gene: -
CDR3 DNA: TGCACCGACGGCAGCGGCTATGGCTACACCTTC
CDR3 protein: CTDGSGYGYTF

V gene: TRBV10-3
J gene: TRBJ2-7
clone size: -
D gene: -
CDR3 DNA: TGTGCCATCGGGGAAGCCGGGACCTATGGGGCCTACGAGCAGTACTTC
CDR3 protein: CAIGEAGTYGAYEQYF

V gene: TRBV10-3
J gene: TRBJ1-2
clone size: few
D gene: -
CDR3 DNA: TGTGCCATCAGTGTATCGCCTAACTATGGCTACACCTTC
CDR3 protein: CAISVSPNYGYTF

V gene: TRBV4-3
J gene: TRBJ2-2
clone size: few
D gene: -
CDR3 DNA: TGCGCCAGCAGCCAGGAGGTGGGAGCCACCGGGGAGCTGTTTTTT
CDR3 protein: CASSQEVGATGELFF

V gene: TRBV29-1
J gene: TRBJ2-3
clone size: few
D gene: -
CDR3 DNA: TGCAGCGCCTGCACAGGGTACGGCACAGATACGCAGTATTTT
CDR3 protein: CSACTGYGTDTQYF

V gene: TRBV12-3/TRBV12-4
J gene: TRBJ1-1
clone size: -
D gene: -
CDR3 DNA: TGTGCCAGCACCGGGGGCAGGCGGAGGGGGAAAGCAGGCACTGAAGCTTTCTTT
CDR3 protein: CASTGGRRRGKAGTEAFF

V gene: TRBV5-6
J gene: TRBJ2-3
clone size: few
D gene: TRBD2
CDR3 DNA: TGTGCCAGCAGCTCCCGTCCCAGCACTAGCGGCACCCGCACAGATACGCAGTATTTT
CDR3 protein: CASSSRPSTSGTRTDTQYF

V gene: TRBV18
J gene: TRBJ2-7
clone size: -
D gene: TRBD1
CDR3 DNA: TGTGCCAGCTCACCTCCCACAGGGGATTGGCAACACGAGCAGTACTTC
CDR3 protein: CASSPPTGDWQHEQYF

V gene: TRBV29-1
J gene: TRBJ2-7
clone size: many
D gene: TRBD2
CDR3 DNA: TGCAGCGCCACCGGGACTACCTACGAGCAGTACTTC
CDR3 protein: CSATGTTYEQYF

V gene: TRBV27
J gene: TRBJ1-6
clone size: -
D gene: -
CDR3 DNA: TGTGCCAGCAGTTCAGGGACACGCTATAATTCACCCCTCCACTTT
CDR3 protein: CASSSGTRYNSPLHF